A single sample is the source of the 13 T cell receptor beta chains below, sequenced in a study of OX40 agonist ivuxolimab in advanced cancers. Libraries were prepared by immunoSEQ multiplex PCR; TCRdb keeps only in-frame clonotypes and omits some of them. The sample consists of 15,000 to 20,000 clones, 80% to 95% of them appearing once. The sequences come from CD4+ or CD8+ T cells sorted from blood, collected in a trial of the OX40 agonist ivuxolimab. The origin of the receptors is an adult with an advanced solid tumor such as melanoma, head and neck, liver or kidney cancer.

The chain uses TRBV5-1 and TRBJ2-5; D is possibly TRBD2 (7 bases). Germline loops: CDR1 SGHRS, CDR2 YFSETQ. This CDR3 has 17 amino acids. The V and J ends lost 4 bases and 4 bases respectively, with 23 bases between them. CDR3 protein: CASSPGGALQNLETQYF. In nucleotides, the CDR3 is TGCGCCAGCAGCCCTGGGGGGGCGCTGCAAAACCTAGAGACCCAGTACTTC.

The gene calls are TRBV6-6 and TRBJ2-7, with 8 bases aligning to TRBD1. The CDR3 is 15 residues long. V trimming: 5 bases; J trimming: 2 bases; junction bases outside the gene matches: 8. The germline V gene encodes CDR1 MNHNY and CDR2 SVGAGI (reference sequence). In DNA form, the CDR3 reads TGTGCCAGCAGTCCACAGACAGGGGTCCCCTACGAGCAGTACTTC. Translation gives CASSPQTGVPYEQYF.

The chain combines TRBV2 with TRBJ2-7; a possible D gene is TRBD2 (6 bases). V was cut by 4 bases and J by 2 bases, with 12 bases left in between. The V gene's germline CDR1 is SNHLY and CDR2 FYNNEI. This CDR3 has 14 residues. CDR3 nucleotide sequence: TGTGCCAGCAGTGGTGGACTATCGACCTACGAGCAGTACTTC. It translates to CASSGGLSTYEQYF. Full variable domain (missing parts from reference TRBV2 and TRBJ2-7): EPEVTQTPSHQVTQMGQEVILRCVPISNHLYFYWYRQILGQKVEFLVSFYNNEISEKSEIFDDQFSVERPDGSNFTLKIRSTKLEDSAMYFCASSGGLSTYEQYFGPGTRLTVT.

The chain uses TRBV7-2 and TRBJ2-1; 9 bases agree with TRBD1. Trimming cost V 4 bases and J 10 bases; bases outside gene matches: 5. Germline V gives CDR1 SGHTA, CDR2 FQGNSA. The CDR3 runs to 13 residues. This CDR3 is CASSSQGALEQFF. In DNA, the CDR3 is TGTGCCAGCAGCTCACAGGGGGCGCTGGAGCAGTTCTTC.

This chain joins TRBV10-3 and TRBJ2-1; 9 bases fit TRBD2. Looked up from germline, CDR1 is ENHRY and CDR2 is SYGVKD. Losses at the gene ends were 8 bases for V and 2 bases for J; bases not matched to a gene: 10. The CDR3 is 16 residues long. The chain's CDR3 is CAIGNSSGKTYNEQFF. The CDR3 bases are TGTGCCATCGGGAACTCTAGCGGGAAAACCTACAATGAGCAGTTCTTC.

The chain uses TRBV6-6 and TRBJ2-7, with 8 nucleotides matching TRBD1. Germline V lookup: CDR1 MNHNY, CDR2 SVGAGI (reference sequence). V dropped 6 bases and J dropped 3; count of bases not matched to a gene: 7. This CDR3 comprises 14 residues. The CDR3 protein is CASRPGQGYYEQYF. As DNA, the CDR3 is TGTGCCAGCAGGCCTGGACAGGGTTACTACGAGCAGTACTTC.

The chain carries TRBV9 and TRBJ2-7, with D maybe TRBD1 (5 bases). Trimming took off 0 bases at V and 2 bases at J, with 9 bases between the two ends. The CDR3 has 14 residues. Germline assignment: CDR1 SGDLS and CDR2 YYNGEE. The CDR3: CASSVGQGPYEQYF. The CDR3 nucleotides read TGTGCCAGCAGCGTAGGGCAGGGTCCCTACGAGCAGTACTTC.

The chain is built from TRBV11-2 and TRBJ1-2, with D unclear. Germline V CDR1 and CDR2: SGHAT, FQNNGV. Trimming removed 0 bases at V and 5 bases at J, with 7 bases between. The CDR3 is 13 residues long. CDR3 protein: CASSLDTVYGYTF. The CDR3 region has the DNA TGTGCCAGCAGCTTAGATACAGTTTATGGCTACACCTTC.

V and J are TRBV5-1 and TRBJ2-7; 9 bases line up with TRBD2. This CDR3 is 15 amino acids long. Germline V lookup: CDR1 SGHRS, CDR2 YFSETQ. Trimming removed 3 bases from V and 7 bases from J; junction bases left unmatched: 11. The CDR3 protein is CASSSTSGWGREQYF. CDR3 DNA: TGCGCCAGCAGCTCGACTAGCGGATGGGGTCGGGAGCAGTACTTC.

The J gene is TRBJ2-1, the V gene TRBV6-8; 9 bases map to TRBD1. The CDR3 extends over 15 amino acids. Trimming at V came to 6 bases and at J to 5 bases, leaving 8 bases not matched to a gene. Germline V gene lookup returns CDR1 MNHGY and CDR2 SAAAGT. CDR3 loop: CASSPTGGFNNEQFF. The CDR3 DNA sequence: TGTGCCAGCAGCCCGACAGGGGGTTTCAACAATGAGCAGTTCTTC.

The chain employs TRBV29-1 and TRBJ2-7; unclear D gene. V gave up 3 bases and J gave up 1 base, with 10 bases separating them. The CDR3 has 13 residues. Germline CDR1 SQVTM, CDR2 ANQGSEA. The CDR3 reads CSVDSGPSYEQYF. The CDR3 DNA sequence: TGCAGCGTTGACAGTGGGCCGTCCTACGAGCAGTACTTC.

The chain has TRBV28 and TRBJ2-7, with TRBD1 matching over 11 bases. Losses at the gene ends were 1 base for V and 2 bases for J; bases not matched to a gene: 4. There are 16 residues in the CDR3. CDR1 MDHEN and CDR2 SYDVKM come from the germline V gene. CDR3 bases: TGTGCCAGCAGTTTATTGGGGACAGGGGGGACCTACGAGCAGTACTTC. Protein: CASSLLGTGGTYEQYF.

This clone was recorded once. This chain connects TRBV18 to TRBJ2-5; D call uncertain. Deletions cut 3 bases from V and 3 bases from J, with 11 bases between. Germline lookup yields CDR1 KGHSH and CDR2 LQKENI. The CDR3 loop spans 14 amino acids. CDR3 region: CASSPLKREETQYF. CDR3 sequence (DNA): TGTGCCAGCTCACCTCTAAAGCGAGAAGAGACCCAGTACTTC. Full variable domain (remainder filled in from reference TRBV18 and TRBJ2-5): NAGVMQNPRHLVRRRGQEARLRCSPMKGHSHVYWYRQLPEEGLKFMVYLQKENIIDESGMPKERFSAEFPKEGPSILRIQQVVRGDSAAYFCASSPLKREETQYFGPGTRLLVL.